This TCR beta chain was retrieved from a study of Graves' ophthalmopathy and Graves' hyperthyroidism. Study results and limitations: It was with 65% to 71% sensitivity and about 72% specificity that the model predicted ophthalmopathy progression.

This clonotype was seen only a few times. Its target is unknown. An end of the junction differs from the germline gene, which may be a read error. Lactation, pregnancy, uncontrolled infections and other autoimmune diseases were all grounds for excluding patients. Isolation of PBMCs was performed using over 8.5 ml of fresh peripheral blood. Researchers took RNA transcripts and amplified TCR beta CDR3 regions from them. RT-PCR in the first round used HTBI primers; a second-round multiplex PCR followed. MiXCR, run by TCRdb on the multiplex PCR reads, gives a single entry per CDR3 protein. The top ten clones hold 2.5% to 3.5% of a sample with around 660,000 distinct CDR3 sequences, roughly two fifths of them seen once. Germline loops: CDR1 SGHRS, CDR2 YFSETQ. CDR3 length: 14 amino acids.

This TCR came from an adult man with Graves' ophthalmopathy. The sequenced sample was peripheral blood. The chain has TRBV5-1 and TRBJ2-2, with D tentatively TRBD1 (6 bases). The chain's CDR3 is CASSVGQSLGELFF. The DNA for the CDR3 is TGTGCCAGCAGCGTGGGACAATCCCTCGGGGAGCTGTTTTTT.